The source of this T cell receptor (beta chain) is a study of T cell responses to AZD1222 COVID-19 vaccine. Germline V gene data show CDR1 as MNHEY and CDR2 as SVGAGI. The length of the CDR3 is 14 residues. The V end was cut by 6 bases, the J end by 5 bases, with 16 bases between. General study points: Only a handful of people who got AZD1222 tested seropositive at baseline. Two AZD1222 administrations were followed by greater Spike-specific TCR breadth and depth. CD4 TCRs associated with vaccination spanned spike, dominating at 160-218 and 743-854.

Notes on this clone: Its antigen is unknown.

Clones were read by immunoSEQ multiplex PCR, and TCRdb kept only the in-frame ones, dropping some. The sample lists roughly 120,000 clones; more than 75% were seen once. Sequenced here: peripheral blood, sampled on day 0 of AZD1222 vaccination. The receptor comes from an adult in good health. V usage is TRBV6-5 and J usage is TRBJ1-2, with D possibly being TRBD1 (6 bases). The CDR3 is CASSPMGAGYGYTF. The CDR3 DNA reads TGTGCCAGCAGCCCGATGGGGGCGGGGTATGGCTACACCTTC.